This T cell receptor (beta chain) was documented in a study of blood T cell repertoires in COVID-19. CDR1 and CDR2 (germline): LGHDT, YNNKEL (reference sequence). The CDR3 has 16 residues. The V and J ends lost 4 bases and 6 bases respectively, with 20 bases between them. Clinical history reported by participants formed the basis on which cohorts were assigned. The authors' processing: Reference gene primer amplification gave estimated nucleated cell counts. The table came from immunoSEQ multiplex PCR; TCRdb's copy has only in-frame clones and leaves some out. D and trimming were read from the DNA, whereas the V and J calls and clone size are those reported in that table. The table shows some 160,000 clones, with approximately 87% occurring only once.

This clonotype originated in a woman aged 45-59 years who had recovered from COVID-19. V is TRBV3-1 (or the pseudogene TRBV3-2) and J is TRBJ2-3; D is perhaps TRBD2 (7 bases). The sample consisted of PBMCs or T cells enriched from blood (not recorded which). The CDR3 spells CASSLSRGGRSDTQYF. CDR3 nucleotides: TGTGCCAGCAGCCTCTCGAGGGGGGGGCGATCTGATACGCAGTATTTT.